These 3 T cell receptor beta chains share one sample of origin, sequenced in a study of shared clonotypes between healthy human individuals. Generated by immunoSEQ multiplex PCR, the TCRdb table keeps only in-frame clones and is missing some. Found here are some 2 million clones, approximately 94% of them singletons; the top ten hold more than 0.9%. The naive CD8 population came from CD45RO-negative cells selected for CCR7, without terminally differentiated effector memory CD45RA+ cells. Sequencing input: naive CD8+ T cells sorted from blood. The receptors were gathered from a man aged 18 to 29 in good health.

Concerning this clone itself: The same CDR3 is also encoded by other DNA sequences in this sample. This rearrangement joins TRBV27 to TRBJ1-4; no firm D call. The CDR3 totals 12 residues. The V end lost 1 base, the J end lost 7 bases, and 4 bases lay between the germline ends. Per germline, CDR1 MNHEY and CDR2 SMNVEV (reference sequence). The CDR3 region is CASSLLGEKLFF. The CDR3 coding sequence is TGTGCCAGCAGTTTATTAGGTGAAAAACTGTTTTTT.

The CDR3 nucleotides read TGTGCCAGCAGCTTGGTCCGGACGATACTCACAGATACGCAGTATTTT. This translates into CASSLVRTILTDTQYF. The rearrangement uses TRBV5-6 and TRBJ2-3; D gene uncertain. The CDR3 loop spans 16 amino acids. Germline V gene sequence: CDR1 SGHDT, CDR2 YYEEEE. Trimming stripped 0 bases from V and 2 bases from J, with 13 bases between.

This clone was detected once. The chain has TRBV13 and TRBJ1-1; D not resolved. V was clipped by 6 bases and J by 0 bases, with 17 bases between them. Looked up from germline, CDR1 is PRHDT and CDR2 is FYEKMQ (reference sequence). The CDR3 runs to 16 residues. The CDR3 sequence is CASSSQPAALNTEAFF. Written as DNA, the CDR3 is TGTGCCAGCAGTTCACAACCGGCAGCTTTGAACACTGAAGCTTTCTTT.